Below, one TCR beta chain is given with its context. Extractions gave at least 6 micrograms of total RNA per sample. CDR3 length: 13 amino acids. CDR1 MNHEY and CDR2 SVGEGT come from the germline V gene. V was clipped by 0 bases and J by 6 bases, with 8 bases between them. PCR was performed a second time for about 6 to 11 cycles using a sample-barcoded 5' primer and a J-beta primer mix. Per-sample output comprised a minimum of 3 million paired-end reads containing CDR3. TCRdb itself ran the 5' RACE reads through MiXCR, one entry per CDR3 protein. The sample has hundreds of thousands of distinct CDR3 sequences, 35% to 40% seen once. This specimen comes from a study of blood T cells in healthy people across ages.

This TCR derives from a young man in good health. This rearrangement joins TRBV6-2 or TRBV6-3 to TRBJ1-2, with unresolved D. Input material: blood. CDR3 loop: CASSYSKGHGYTF. The CDR3 DNA reads as TGTGCCAGCAGTTACTCGAAAGGGCATGGCTACACCTTC.